Sequencing of this TCR beta chain was carried out in a study of long-term antiretroviral therapy in people with HIV. Study in general: Samples from the earliest time points predate the 2015 immediate-ART recommendation by about a decade.

Researchers ran immunoSEQ v3.0 at survey level. For each individual sample, sequencing targeted roughly 40,000-55,000 T-cell genomes. The data were produced by immunoSEQ multiplex PCR, yet TCRdb's version contains in-frame clones alone and is incomplete. The table lists approximately 30,000 clones, roughly 86% of them singletons. This CDR3 contains 15 residues. With 3 bases clipped from V and 7 bases from J, the junction kept 7 bases outside the gene matches. Germline CDR1 is SGHAT and CDR2 is FQNNGV. General observations from the study: Regardless of time point, clones expanded before ART dominated the repertoire. Post-ART diversity increased but stayed below transplant donor controls.

Remarks on this clone: The antigen is undetermined.

The sequence was collected from a woman aged 25 to 39 with HIV. The chain links TRBV11-2 to TRBJ1-5; 9 nucleotides match TRBD1. Source: unsorted PBMCs, taken 0.8 years after starting antiretroviral therapy. CDR3 DNA sequence: TGTGCCAGCAGCTTCGGGACAGGGCGTGACCAGCCCCAGCATTTT. Protein: CASSFGTGRDQPQHF.